These 2 T cell receptor beta chains were all obtained from the same sample, sequenced in a study of CD8+CD57+ T cells in acquired aplastic anemia. Genomic DNA served as template for TCR beta VDJ and CDR3 profiling. TCRdb processed the reads anew with MiXCR; each CDR3 protein has one entry. The profile shows 150,000 or so distinct CDR3 sequences, around 48% of them singletons. Patients chosen for sequencing had CD8+CD57+ cells that had expanded, as shown by flow cytometry. The sequencing sample was made of sorted CD4+, CD8+, or CD8+CD57+ T cells (not recorded which) from PBMCs. These receptor sequences come from a human donor with aplastic anemia.

The chain has TRBV25-1 and TRBJ2-1; 11 positions agree with TRBD2. Trimming cost V 4 bases and J 4 bases; bases outside gene matches: 3. In germline, CDR1 is MGHDK, CDR2 SYGVNS. This CDR3 spans 15 amino acids. Here the CDR3 reads CASSVSSGGYNEQFF. The CDR3 nucleotides read TGTGCCAGCAGTGTCTCTAGCGGGGGGTACAATGAGCAGTTCTTC.

The sample holds many counts of this clonotype. The chain is built from TRBV4-3 and TRBJ1-1; D not resolved. Deletions cut 1 base from V and 0 bases from J, with 9 bases between. From germline, CDR1 is LGHNA and CDR2 YSLEER. The CDR3 consists of 15 residues. In DNA, the CDR3 is TGCGCCAGCAGCCAAGGCGGCACACTGAACACTGAAGCTTTCTTT. Translation: CASSQGGTLNTEAFF.